The next 5 T cell receptor beta chains were all read from a single sample in a study of vaccination and CD4 T cells after COVID-19. The sample's treatment: roughly 11-day PBMC culture with coronavirus spike peptide pools or control peptides (ViraFEST assay). Gathering of the CD4+ T cells, from the unexposed donor, took place before the COVID-19 pandemic (2011-2018). The Oncomine TCR Beta short-read assay generated sequence data from the DNA of cultured CD4+ T cells. The authors extracted genomic DNA from cultured CD4+ T cells. Via MiXCR, TCRdb re-called the PCR reads, giving one row per CDR3 protein. Of about 9,000 distinct CDR3 sequences in the sample, over 30% were seen once. Which antigens these TCRs recognize remains unknown. The source material was CD4+ T cells from blood, cultured in vitro. The receptor set was obtained from a human donor in good health.

The CDR3 sequence is CAGQTGGVQYF. CDR3 coding DNA: TGTGCCGGACAAACAGGGGGCGTTCAGTACTTC. The chain employs TRBV30 and TRBJ2-4; 9 bases are shared with TRBD1. Per germline, CDR1 GTSNPN and CDR2 SVGIG (reference sequence). V was pared by 8 bases and J by 11 bases, with 7 bases of the junction left unmatched. This CDR3 region has 11 residues.

This clonotype appeared a few times. The gene calls are TRBV28 and TRBJ1-5; the D gene is possibly TRBD1 (5 bases). CDR1 MDHEN and CDR2 SYDVKM come from the germline V gene. The CDR3 sequence is 15 residues long. Trimming took 1 base from V and 5 from J, leaving 12 bases between them. CDR3 DNA sequence: TGTGCCAGCAGTTTATTGGGGGGATCGGATCAGCCCCAGCATTTT. Protein product: CASSLLGGSDQPQHF.

CDR3 in DNA: TGCAGTGCAAGCCTGAGCGGGAGCAGTGAGACCCAGTACTTC. It is translated as CSASLSGSSETQYF. The chain links TRBV20-1 to TRBJ2-5, with 8 bases that match TRBD2. Germline assignment: CDR1 DFQATT and CDR2 SNEGSKA (reference sequence). CDR3 length equals 14 residues. V was clipped by 6 bases and J by 5 bases; unmatched bases: 11.

This clonotype was detected a few times. The CDR3 loop reads CASSYQGGYQETQYF. For the CDR3, the DNA is TGTGCCAGCAGTTACCAAGGGGGGTACCAAGAGACCCAGTACTTC. V usage is TRBV6-2 or TRBV6-3 and J usage is TRBJ2-5; either TRBD1 or TRBD2 may supply D (6 bases each). V was pared by 2 bases and J by 0 bases, with 10 bases between. Germline-derived CDR1 and CDR2 are MNHEY and SVGEGT. The CDR3 is 15 residues long.

The V and J genes are TRBV5-4 and TRBJ1-2, with TRBD1 identical over 7 bases. J lost 2 bases, V lost 4 bases, and 5 bases had no gene match. Germline assignment: CDR1 SGHNT and CDR2 YYREEE (reference sequence). This CDR3 contains 14 residues. The CDR3 coding sequence is TGTGCCAGCAGCCGGCCAGGGGGGAACTATGGCTACACCTTC. Protein: CASSRPGGNYGYTF.